The sequence of this T cell receptor (beta chain) was determined in a study of blood T cells in healthy people across ages. Study results and limitations: What prevented conclusive comparison of naive and antigen-experienced cells was that PBMCs were unsorted. CMV status of donors was unknown, possibly confounding expanded clonotype changes.

Germline V gene lookup returns CDR1 MGHRA and CDR2 YSYEKL. V shed 0 bases, J shed 5 bases, and the junction held 11 bases outside the gene matches. The CDR3 is 17 residues long. In its sample, this clonotype was seen a few times. Its antigen remains unknown. Primed by a sample-barcoded 5' primer and a J-beta primer mix, a second PCR proceeded for roughly 7 to 11 cycles. Each cDNA was tagged by a template-switch adaptor containing 12 random nucleotides. Via MiXCR, TCRdb re-called the 5' RACE reads, giving one row per CDR3 protein. The data show about a million distinct CDR3 sequences, 35% to 45% seen once.

This receptor was identified in a man younger than 35 in good health. Sequencing was done on a sample of blood. The chain is built from TRBV4-1 and TRBJ1-2; the match to TRBD1 covers 8 bases. The CDR3 protein is CASSQDKDQGQDYGYTF. The CDR3 coding sequence is TGCGCCAGCAGCCAAGATAAAGATCAGGGACAGGATTATGGCTACACCTTC.